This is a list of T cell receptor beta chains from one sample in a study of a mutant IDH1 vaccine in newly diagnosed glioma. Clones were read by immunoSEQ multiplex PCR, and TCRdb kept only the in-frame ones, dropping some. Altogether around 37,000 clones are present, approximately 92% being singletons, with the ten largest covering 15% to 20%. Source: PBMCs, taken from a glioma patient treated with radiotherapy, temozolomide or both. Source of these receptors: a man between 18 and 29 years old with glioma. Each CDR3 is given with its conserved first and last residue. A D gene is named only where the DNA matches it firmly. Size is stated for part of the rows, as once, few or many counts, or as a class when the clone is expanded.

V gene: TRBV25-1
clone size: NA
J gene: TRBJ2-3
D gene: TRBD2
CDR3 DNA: TGTGCCAGCAGTGAAGCGACTAGCGGTACAGATACGCAGTATTTT
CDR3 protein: CASSEATSGTDTQYF

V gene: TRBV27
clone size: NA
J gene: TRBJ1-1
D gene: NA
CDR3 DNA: TGTGCCAGCAGTTTATCTCCCCACTTCACTGAAGCTTTCTTT
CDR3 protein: CASSLSPHFTEAFF

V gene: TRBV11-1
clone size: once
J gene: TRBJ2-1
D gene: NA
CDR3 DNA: TGTGCCAGCAGCTCAGAGATCGATGACGGTAACAATGAGCAGTTCTTC
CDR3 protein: CASSSEIDDGNNEQFF

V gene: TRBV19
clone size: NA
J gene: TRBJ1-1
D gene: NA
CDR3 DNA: TGTGCCAGTAGTATTGGACGGGGTGGGAGGAACACTGAAGCTTTCTTT
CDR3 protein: CASSIGRGGRNTEAFF

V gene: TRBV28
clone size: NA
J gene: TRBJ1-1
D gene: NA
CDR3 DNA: TGTGCCAGCAACCCGGGGGTTAACACTGAAGCTTTCTTT
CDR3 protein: CASNPGVNTEAFF

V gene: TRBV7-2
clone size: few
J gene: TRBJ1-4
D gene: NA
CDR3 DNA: TGTGCCAGCAGCATCTGGACCTCATCGGGTGAAAAACTGTTTTTT
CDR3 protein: CASSIWTSSGEKLFF

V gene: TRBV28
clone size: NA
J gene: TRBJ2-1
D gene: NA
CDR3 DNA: TGTGCCAGCAGCCCTCTGACTTCTGAGCAGTTCTTC
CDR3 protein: CASSPLTSEQFF

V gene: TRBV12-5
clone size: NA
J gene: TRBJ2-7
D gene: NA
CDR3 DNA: TGTGCTAGTGGTTTGGCCAAGGGGCAGGGAAAGCCAAACTTC
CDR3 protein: CASGLAKGQGKPNF

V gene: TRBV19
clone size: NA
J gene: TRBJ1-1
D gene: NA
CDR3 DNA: TGTGCCAGTAGTACGACACTGAGGATGAACACTGAAGCTTTCTTT
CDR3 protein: CASSTTLRMNTEAFF

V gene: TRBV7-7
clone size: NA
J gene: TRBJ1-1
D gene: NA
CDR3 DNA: TGTGCTAGCAGCTTAGGGGAGAGCACTGAAGCTTTCTTT
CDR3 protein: CASSLGESTEAFF

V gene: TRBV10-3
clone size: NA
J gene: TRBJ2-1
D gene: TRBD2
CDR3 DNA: TGTGCCATCGGGGAGCGGGAGGGCAGCAGCGATGAGCAGTTCTTC
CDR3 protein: CAIGEREGSSDEQFF

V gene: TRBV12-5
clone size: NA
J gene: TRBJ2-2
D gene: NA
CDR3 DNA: TGTGCTAGTGGTTTGGTCCCCCATCGGGAGCTGTTTTTT
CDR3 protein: CASGLVPHRELFF

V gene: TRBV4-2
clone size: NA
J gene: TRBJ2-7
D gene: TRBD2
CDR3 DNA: TGTGCCAGCAGCCAAGAGCCTAGCGGGAGCTACGAGCAGTACTTC
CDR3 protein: CASSQEPSGSYEQYF

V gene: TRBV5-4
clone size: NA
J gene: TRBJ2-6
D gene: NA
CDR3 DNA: TGTGCCAGCAGCTGGGACGAGAAGGACGTCCTGACTTTC
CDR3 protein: CASSWDEKDVLTF

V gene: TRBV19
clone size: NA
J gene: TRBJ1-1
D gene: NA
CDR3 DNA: TGTGCCAGTAGTCTTGAGGCGAACACTGAAGCTTTCTTT
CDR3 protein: CASSLEANTEAFF

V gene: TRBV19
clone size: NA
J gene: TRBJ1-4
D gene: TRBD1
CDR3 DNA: TGTGCCAGCCGACAGGGGGCTGATGAAAAACTGTTTTTT
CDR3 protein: CASRQGADEKLFF

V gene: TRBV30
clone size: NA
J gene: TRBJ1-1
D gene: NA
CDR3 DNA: TGTGCCTGGAGTGTAAGGAGAGTTGAAGCTTTCTTT
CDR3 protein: CAWSVRRVEAFF

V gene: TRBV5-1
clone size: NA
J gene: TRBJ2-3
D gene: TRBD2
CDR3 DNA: TGCGCCAGCAGCTTGACTAGCGGGACGCCTAGCACAGATACGCAGTATTTT
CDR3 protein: CASSLTSGTPSTDTQYF

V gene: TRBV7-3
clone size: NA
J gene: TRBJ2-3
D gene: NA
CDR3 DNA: TGTGCCAGCAGCTTAACTCACAGCACAGATACGCAGTATTTT
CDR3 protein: CASSLTHSTDTQYF

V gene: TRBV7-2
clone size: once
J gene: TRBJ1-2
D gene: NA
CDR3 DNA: TGTGCCAGCAGCTCGGCCGACAGACGGGATGGCTACACCTTC
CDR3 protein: CASSSADRRDGYTF

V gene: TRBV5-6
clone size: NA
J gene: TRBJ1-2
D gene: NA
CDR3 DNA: TGTGCCAGCAGTGTGGGGCCTTATGGCTACACCTTC
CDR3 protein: CASSVGPYGYTF

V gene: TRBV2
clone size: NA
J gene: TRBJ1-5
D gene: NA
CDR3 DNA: TGTGCCAGTAAAATTGACGGTAGCAATCAGCCCCAGCATTTT
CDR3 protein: CASKIDGSNQPQHF

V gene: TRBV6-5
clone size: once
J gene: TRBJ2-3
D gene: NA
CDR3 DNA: TGTGCCAGCAGTTACTCGATTTTCCAGGCAGATACGCAGTATTTT
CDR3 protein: CASSYSIFQADTQYF

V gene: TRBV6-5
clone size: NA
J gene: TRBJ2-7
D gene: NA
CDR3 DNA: TGTGCCAGCAGTTGGACACCCTCCTACGAGCAGTACTTC
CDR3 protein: CASSWTPSYEQYF

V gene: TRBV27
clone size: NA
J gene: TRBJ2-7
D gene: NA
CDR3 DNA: TGTGCCAGCAGTTTCTCCTCCTCCTACGAGCAGTACTTC
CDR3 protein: CASSFSSSYEQYF

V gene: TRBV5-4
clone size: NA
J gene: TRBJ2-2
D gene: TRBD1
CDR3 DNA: TGTGCCAGCAGCCCCCGGACAGGGGGAGGGACCGGGGAGCTGTTTTTT
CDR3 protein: CASSPRTGGGTGELFF

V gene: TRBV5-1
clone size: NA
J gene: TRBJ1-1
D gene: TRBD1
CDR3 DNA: TGCGCCACCAGGACAGGTCTGAACACTGAAGCTTTCTTT
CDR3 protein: CATRTGLNTEAFF

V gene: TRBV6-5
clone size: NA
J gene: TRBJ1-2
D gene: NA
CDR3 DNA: TGTGCCAGCAGCCCCCGGGACGTCGCTTTGGGCTACACCTTC
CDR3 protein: CASSPRDVALGYTF

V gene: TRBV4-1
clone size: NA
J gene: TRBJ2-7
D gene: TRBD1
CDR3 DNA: TGCGCCAGCAGCCAAGGCTATCAGACAGGGTCCTACGAGCAGTACTTC
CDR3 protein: CASSQGYQTGSYEQYF

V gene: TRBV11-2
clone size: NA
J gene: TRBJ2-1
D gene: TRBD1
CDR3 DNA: TGTGCCAGCAGCCCAGTTGGGACAGGGGTAAATGAGCAGTTCTTC
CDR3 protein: CASSPVGTGVNEQFF

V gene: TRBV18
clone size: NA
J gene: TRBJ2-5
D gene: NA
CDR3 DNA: TGTGCCAGCTCACCAACCAGGGGGAGGCAAGAGACCCAGTACTTC
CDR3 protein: CASSPTRGRQETQYF

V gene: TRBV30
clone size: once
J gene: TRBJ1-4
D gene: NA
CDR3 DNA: TGTGCCAAGGGGTCGGCTAATGAAAAACTGTTTTTT
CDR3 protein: CAKGSANEKLFF

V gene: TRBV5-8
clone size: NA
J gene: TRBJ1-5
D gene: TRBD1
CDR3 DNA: TGTGCCAGCAGCCTGATCAGGACAGGGGGCTGGGGGGCAAATCAGCCCCAGCATTTT
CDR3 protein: CASSLIRTGGWGANQPQHF

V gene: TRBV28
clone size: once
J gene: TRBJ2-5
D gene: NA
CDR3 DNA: TGTGCCAGCCTGGGGGGCGGAGGGGGAGAGACCCAGTACTTC
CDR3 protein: CASLGGGGGETQYF

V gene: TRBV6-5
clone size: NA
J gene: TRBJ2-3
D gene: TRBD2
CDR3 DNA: TGTGCCAGCAGTGCCGGGACTAGCAGCCATACGCAGTATTTT
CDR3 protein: CASSAGTSSHTQYF

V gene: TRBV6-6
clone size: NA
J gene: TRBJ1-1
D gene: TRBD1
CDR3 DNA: TGTGCCAGCAGTTCGACAGGGTTGACTGAAGCTTTCTTT
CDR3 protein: CASSSTGLTEAFF

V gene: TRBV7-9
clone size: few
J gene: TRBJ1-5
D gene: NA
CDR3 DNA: TGTGCCAGCAGCTTAGTGGGTAGCAATCAGCCCCAGCATTTT
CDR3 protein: CASSLVGSNQPQHF

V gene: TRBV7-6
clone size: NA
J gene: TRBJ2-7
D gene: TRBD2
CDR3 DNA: TGTGCCAGCAGCTTAGCGACTAGCCCGTGGGGGGAGCAGTACTTC
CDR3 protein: CASSLATSPWGEQYF

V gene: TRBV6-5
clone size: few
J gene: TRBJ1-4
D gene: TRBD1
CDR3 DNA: TGTGCCAGCAGACCTACCGCGACAGGGGTCTCCGTTTTT
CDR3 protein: CASRPTATGVSVF

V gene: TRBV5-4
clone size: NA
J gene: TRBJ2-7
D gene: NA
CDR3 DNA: TGTGCCACCCAGCCAACCGGGACAACCACCTACGAGCAGTACTTC
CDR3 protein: CATQPTGTTTYEQYF

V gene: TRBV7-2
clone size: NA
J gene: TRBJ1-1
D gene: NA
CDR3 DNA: TGTGCCAGCAGCTTATTGGGAGATGGCACTGAAGCTTTCTTT
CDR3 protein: CASSLLGDGTEAFF

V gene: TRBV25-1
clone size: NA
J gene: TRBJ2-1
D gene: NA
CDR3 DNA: TGTGCCAGCAGTGGTAACGGGGGATACAATGAGCAGTTCTTC
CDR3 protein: CASSGNGGYNEQFF

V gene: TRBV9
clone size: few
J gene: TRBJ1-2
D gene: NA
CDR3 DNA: TGTGCCAGCAGCGTAGACGCAGGGTATGGCTACACCTTC
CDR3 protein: CASSVDAGYGYTF

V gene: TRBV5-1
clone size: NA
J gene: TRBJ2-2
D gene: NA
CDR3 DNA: TGCGCCAGCAGTGGGAACATACCGAACACCGGGGAGCTGTTTTTT
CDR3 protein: CASSGNIPNTGELFF

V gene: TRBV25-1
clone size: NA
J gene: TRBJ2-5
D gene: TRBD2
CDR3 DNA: TGTGCCAGCAGTCGGGGGAGGGGCCAGGAGACCCAGTACTTC
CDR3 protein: CASSRGRGQETQYF

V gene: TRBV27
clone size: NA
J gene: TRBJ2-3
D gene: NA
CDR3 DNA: TGTGCCAGCAGTTTATCGATAAATTGGGATACGCAGTATTTT
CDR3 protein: CASSLSINWDTQYF

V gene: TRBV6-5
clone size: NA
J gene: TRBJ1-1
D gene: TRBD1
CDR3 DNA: TGTGCCAGCAGCCGCTTCGGAACAGGGGTCACTGAAGCTTTCTTT
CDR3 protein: CASSRFGTGVTEAFF

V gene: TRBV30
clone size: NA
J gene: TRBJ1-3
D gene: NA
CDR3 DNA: TGTGCCTGGAGTGTAGTTCCGGTCCGGAACACCATATATTTT
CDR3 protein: CAWSVVPVRNTIYF